The entry below gives a single TCR beta chain sequence along with its context. Germline V gene data show CDR1 as MNHEY and CDR2 as SMNVEV (reference sequence). CDR3 size: 14 residues. V lost 5 bases and J 4 bases, leaving 12 bases between the germline ends. Assay: immunoSEQ multiplex PCR; the TCRdb copy retains only in-frame clones and omits some. The repertoire holds 95,000 to 100,000 clones, with more than 75% as singletons. The sample belongs to a study of cytotoxic CD8 clonotypes in ibrutinib-treated CLL. Overall study: Responses comprised around 24 partial and 2 complete; at median roughly 66 months, roughly 15 remained remitted and about twelve progressed. Response samples were taken after a median of around 11 months on treatment, range 6 to 36.

The sample in question was PBMCs, obtained after 12 months of ibrutinib treatment. The chain links TRBV27 to TRBJ1-5; D is undetermined. The source is a human donor with chronic lymphocytic leukemia. CDR3 protein: CASSPSGPNQPQHF. CDR3 in DNA: TGTGCCAGCAGTCCCAGTGGACCAAATCAGCCCCAGCATTTT.